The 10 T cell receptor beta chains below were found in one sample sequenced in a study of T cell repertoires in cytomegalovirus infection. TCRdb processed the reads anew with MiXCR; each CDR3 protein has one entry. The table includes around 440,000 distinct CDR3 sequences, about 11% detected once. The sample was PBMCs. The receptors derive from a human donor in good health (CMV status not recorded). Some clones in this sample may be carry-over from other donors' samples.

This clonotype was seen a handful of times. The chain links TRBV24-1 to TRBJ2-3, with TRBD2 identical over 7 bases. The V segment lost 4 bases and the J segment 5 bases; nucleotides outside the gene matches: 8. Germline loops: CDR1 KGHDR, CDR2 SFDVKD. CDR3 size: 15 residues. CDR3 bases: TGTGCCACCAGTGAGCGGGGGTCCGCAGGAGATACGCAGTATTTT. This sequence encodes CATSERGSAGDTQYF.

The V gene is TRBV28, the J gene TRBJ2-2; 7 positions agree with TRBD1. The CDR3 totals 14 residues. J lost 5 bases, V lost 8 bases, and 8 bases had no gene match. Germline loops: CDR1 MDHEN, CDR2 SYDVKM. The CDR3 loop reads CASRGQVVTGELFF. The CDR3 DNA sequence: TGTGCCAGCCGAGGACAGGTCGTAACCGGGGAGCTGTTTTTT. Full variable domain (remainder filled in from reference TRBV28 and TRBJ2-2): DVKVTQSSRYLVKRTGEKVFLECVQDMDHENMFWYRQDPGLGLRLIYFSYDVKMKEKGDIPEGYSVSREKKERFSLILESASTNQTSMYLCASRGQVVTGELFFGEGSRLTVL.

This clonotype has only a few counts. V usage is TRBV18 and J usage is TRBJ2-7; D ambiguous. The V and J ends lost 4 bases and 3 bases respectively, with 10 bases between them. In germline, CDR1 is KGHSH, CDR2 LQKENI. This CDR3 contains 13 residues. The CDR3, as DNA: TGTGCCAGCTCACTGAACAGCGACTACGAGCAGTACTTC. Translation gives CASSLNSDYEQYF.

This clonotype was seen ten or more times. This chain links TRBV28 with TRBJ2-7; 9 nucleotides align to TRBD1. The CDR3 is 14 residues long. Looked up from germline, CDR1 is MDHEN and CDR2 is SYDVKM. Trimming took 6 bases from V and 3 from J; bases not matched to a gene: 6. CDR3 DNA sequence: TGTGCCAGCAGCCAGACAGGGGGGGACTACGAGCAGTACTTC. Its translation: CASSQTGGDYEQYF.

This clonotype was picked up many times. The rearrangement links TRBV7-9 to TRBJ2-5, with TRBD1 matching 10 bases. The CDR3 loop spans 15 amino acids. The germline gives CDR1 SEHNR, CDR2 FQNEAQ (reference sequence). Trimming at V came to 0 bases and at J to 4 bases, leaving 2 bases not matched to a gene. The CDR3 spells CASSLADRGRETQYF. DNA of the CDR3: TGTGCCAGCAGCTTAGCGGACAGGGGGAGAGAGACCCAGTACTTC.

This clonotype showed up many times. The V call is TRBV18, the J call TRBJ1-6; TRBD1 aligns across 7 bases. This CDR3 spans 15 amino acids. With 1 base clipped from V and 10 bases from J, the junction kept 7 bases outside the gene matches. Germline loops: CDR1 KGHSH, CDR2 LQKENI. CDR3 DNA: TGTGCCAGCTCACCACAAACAGGGGATCAATCACCCCTCCACTTT. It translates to CASSPQTGDQSPLHF.

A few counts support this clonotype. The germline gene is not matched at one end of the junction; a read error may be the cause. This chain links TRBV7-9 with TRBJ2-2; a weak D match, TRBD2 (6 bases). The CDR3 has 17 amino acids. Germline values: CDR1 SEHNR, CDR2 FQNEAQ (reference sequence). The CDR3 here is CATPHEVGGLNAGELFF. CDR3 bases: TGTGCCACCCCGCATGAAGTGGGGGGACTGAACGCCGGGGAGCTGTTTTTT.

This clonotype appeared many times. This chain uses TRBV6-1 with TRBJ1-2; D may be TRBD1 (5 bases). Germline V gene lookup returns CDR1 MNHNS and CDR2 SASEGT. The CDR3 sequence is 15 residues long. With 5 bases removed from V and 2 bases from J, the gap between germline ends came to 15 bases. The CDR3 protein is CASSWGGDSNYGYTF. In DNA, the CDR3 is TGTGCCAGCAGTTGGGGGGGGGACTCAAACTATGGCTACACCTTC.

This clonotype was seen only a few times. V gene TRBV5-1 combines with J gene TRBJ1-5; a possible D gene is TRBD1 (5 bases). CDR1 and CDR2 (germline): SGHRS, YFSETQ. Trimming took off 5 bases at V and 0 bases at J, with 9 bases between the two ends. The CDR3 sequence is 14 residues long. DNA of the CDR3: TGCGCCAGCAGTCCGGGGGATAGCAATCAGCCCCAGCATTTT. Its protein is CASSPGDSNQPQHF.

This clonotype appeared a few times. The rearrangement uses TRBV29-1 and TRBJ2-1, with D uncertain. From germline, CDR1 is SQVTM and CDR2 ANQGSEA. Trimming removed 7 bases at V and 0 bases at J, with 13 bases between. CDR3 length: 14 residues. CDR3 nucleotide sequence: TGCAGCGCCCCCCTCCCCGGCTCCTACAATGAGCAGTTCTTC. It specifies CSAPLPGSYNEQFF.